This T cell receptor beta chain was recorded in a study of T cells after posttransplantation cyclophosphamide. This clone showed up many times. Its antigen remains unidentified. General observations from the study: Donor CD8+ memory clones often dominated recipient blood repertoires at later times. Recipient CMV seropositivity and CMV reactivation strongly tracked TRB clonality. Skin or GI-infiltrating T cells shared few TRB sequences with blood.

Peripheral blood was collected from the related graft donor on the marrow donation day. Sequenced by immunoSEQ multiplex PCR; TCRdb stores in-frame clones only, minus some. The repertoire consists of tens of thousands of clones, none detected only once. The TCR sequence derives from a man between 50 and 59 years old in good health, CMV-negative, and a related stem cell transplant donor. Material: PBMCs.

The CDR3 DNA reads TGTGCCAGCAGTTACTCATCAAACTCTGGAAACACCATATATTTT. Its protein is CASSYSSNSGNTIYF. The chain links TRBV6-5 to TRBJ1-3; no clear D gene. V was trimmed by 0 bases and J by 0 bases, leaving 6 bases between them. Germline V CDR1 and CDR2: MNHEY, SVGAGI. The length of the CDR3 is 15 residues.